This T cell receptor beta chain was recovered during a study of cytotoxic CD8 clonotypes in ibrutinib-treated CLL. Across the study: In all, about eleven patients were relapsed/refractory, approximately 15 were treatment-naive and 17 were IGHV unmutated. Following a median approximately eleven months of treatment, with a range of 6 to 36, response samples were taken.

Repertoires were generated with immunoSEQ multiplex PCR, while TCRdb's copy carries only in-frame clones and drops some. The sample has roughly 23,000 clones; around 68% are singletons. The origin of this receptor is a human donor with chronic lymphocytic leukemia. The input for sequencing was PBMCs, taken before ibrutinib treatment.

The CDR3, as DNA: TGTGCCAGCAGCTTGCCGGGACAGGGAGCGGGGGAGCAGTACTTC. As protein: CASSLPGQGAGEQYF. The V gene is TRBV5-4, the J gene TRBJ2-7, with 9 positions matching TRBD1. CDR3 length equals 15 residues. CDR1 is SGHNT and CDR2 is YYREEE in the germline V gene (reference sequence). J gave up 7 bases and V 1 base, and 9 bases lay outside the gene matches. The full variable domain, completed using reference TRBV5-4 and TRBJ2-7, is ETGVTQSPTHLIKTRGQQVTLRCSSQSGHNTVSWYQQALGQGPQFIFQYYREEENGRGNFPPRFSGLQFPNYSSELNVNALELDDSALYLCASSLPGQGAGEQYFGPGTRLTVT.